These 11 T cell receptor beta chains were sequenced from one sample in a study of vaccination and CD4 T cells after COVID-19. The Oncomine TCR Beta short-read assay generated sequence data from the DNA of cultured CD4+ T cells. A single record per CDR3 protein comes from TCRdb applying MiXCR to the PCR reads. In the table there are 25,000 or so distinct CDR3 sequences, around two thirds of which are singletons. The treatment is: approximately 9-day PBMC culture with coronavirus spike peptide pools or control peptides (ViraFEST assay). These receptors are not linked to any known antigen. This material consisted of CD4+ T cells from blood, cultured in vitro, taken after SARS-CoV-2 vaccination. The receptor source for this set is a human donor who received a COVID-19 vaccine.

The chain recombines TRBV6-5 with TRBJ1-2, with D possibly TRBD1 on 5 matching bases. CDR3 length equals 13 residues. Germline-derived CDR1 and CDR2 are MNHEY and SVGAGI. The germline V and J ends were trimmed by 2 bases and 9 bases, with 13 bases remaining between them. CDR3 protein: CASSYTPRDRYTF. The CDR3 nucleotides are TGTGCCAGCAGTTACACCCCCCGGGACCGCTACACCTTC.

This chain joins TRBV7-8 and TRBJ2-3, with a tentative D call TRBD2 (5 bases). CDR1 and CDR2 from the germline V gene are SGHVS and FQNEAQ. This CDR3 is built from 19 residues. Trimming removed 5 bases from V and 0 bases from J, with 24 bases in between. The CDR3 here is CASSQTGRADGPSTDTQYF. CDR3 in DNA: TGTGCCAGCAGCCAGACTGGGCGGGCGGACGGGCCTAGCACAGATACGCAGTATTTT.

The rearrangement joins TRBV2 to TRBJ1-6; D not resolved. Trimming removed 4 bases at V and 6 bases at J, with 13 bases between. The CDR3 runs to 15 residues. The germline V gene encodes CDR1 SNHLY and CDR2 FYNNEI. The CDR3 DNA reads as TGTGCCAGCAGTGTCACTAGACTTTCTAATTCACCCCTCCACTTT. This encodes CASSVTRLSNSPLHF.

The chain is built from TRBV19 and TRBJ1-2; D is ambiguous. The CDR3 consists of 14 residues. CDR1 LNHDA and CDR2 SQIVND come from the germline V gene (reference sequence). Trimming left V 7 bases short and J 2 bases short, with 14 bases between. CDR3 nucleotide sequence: TGTGCCAGTACCCCCCTGCGGGTGAACTATGGCTACACCTTC. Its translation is CASTPLRVNYGYTF. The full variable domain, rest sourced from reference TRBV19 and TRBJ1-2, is DGGITQSPKYLFRKEGQNVTLSCEQNLNHDAMYWYRQDPGQGLRLIYYSQIVNDFQKGDIAEGYSVSREKKESFPLTVTSAQKNPTAFYLCASTPLRVNYGYTFGSGTRLTVV.

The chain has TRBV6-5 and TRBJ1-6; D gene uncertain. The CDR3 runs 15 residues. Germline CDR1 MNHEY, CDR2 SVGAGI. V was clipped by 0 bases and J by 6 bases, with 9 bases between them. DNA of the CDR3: TGTGCCAGCAGTTACTCGGGAGGTTCTAATTCACCCCTCCACTTT. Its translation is CASSYSGGSNSPLHF.

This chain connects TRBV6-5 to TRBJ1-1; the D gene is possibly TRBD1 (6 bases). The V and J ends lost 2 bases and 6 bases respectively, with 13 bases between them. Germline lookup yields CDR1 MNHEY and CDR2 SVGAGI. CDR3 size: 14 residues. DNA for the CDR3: TGTGCCAGCAGTTACCGCACAGGGTGGTCTGAAGCTTTCTTT. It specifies CASSYRTGWSEAFF.

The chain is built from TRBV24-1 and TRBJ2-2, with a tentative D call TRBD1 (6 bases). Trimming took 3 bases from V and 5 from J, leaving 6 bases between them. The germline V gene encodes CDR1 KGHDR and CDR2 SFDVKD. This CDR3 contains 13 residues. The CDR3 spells CATSDTGTGELFF. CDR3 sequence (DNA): TGTGCCACCAGTGATACAGGGACCGGGGAGCTGTTTTTT.

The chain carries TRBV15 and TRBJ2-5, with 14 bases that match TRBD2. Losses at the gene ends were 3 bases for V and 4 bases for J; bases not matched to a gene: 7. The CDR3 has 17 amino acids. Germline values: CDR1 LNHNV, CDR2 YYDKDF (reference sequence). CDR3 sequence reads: CATSRTSGGVKGETQYF. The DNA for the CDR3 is TGTGCCACCAGCAGGACTAGCGGGGGGGTAAAAGGAGAGACCCAGTACTTC. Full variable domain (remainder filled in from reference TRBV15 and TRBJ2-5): DAMVIQNPRYQVTQFGKPVTLSCSQTLNHNVMYWYQQKSSQAPKLLFHYYDKDFNNEADTPDNFQSRRPNTSFCFLDIRSPGLGDTAMYLCATSRTSGGVKGETQYFGPGTRLLVL.

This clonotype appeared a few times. The CDR3 DNA follows: TGCAGTGCTCGGGACCGGGGGCGACGGGAGACCCAGTACTTC. Protein product: CSARDRGRRETQYF. The V call is TRBV20-1, the J call TRBJ2-5; either TRBD1 or TRBD2 may supply D (6 bases each). The length of the CDR3 is 14 residues. Germline assignment: CDR1 DFQATT and CDR2 SNEGSKA (reference sequence). V dropped 5 bases and J dropped 5 bases, with 18 bases sitting between them.

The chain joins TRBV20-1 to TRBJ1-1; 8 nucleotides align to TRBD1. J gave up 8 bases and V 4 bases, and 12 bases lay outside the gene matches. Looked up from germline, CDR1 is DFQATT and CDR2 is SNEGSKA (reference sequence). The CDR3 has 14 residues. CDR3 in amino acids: CSATDPTGGREAFF. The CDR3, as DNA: TGCAGTGCTACTGACCCTACAGGGGGGAGAGAAGCTTTCTTT.

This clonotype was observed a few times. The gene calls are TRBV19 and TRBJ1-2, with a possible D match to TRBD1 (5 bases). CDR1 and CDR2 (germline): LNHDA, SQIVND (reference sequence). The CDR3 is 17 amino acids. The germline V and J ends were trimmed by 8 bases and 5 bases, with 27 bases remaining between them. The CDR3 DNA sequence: TGTGCCAGTCGACTTGGGGCAGGCCCCGGGGACTTATATGGCTACACCTTC. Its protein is CASRLGAGPGDLYGYTF. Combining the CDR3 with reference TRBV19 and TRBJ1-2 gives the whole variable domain DGGITQSPKYLFRKEGQNVTLSCEQNLNHDAMYWYRQDPGQGLRLIYYSQIVNDFQKGDIAEGYSVSREKKESFPLTVTSAQKNPTAFYLCASRLGAGPGDLYGYTFGSGTRLTVV.